This T cell receptor (beta chain) was identified in a study of T cells expressing NK-cell markers. As for the study in general: There were seven HCMV-seropositive donors and one seronegative donor among the eight sequenced. Study-wide findings and caveats: Whether expanded NKG2C+ T cell clones recognized HCMV stayed uncertain.

As regards this clonotype: Antigen unknown.

The V gene's germline CDR1 is SQVTM and CDR2 ANQGSEA. The CDR3 extends over 13 amino acids. Each CDR3 protein gets one entry in TCRdb, which reprocessed the 5' RACE reads and gives no DNA. This sample's table reports 150,000 to 180,000 distinct CDR3 sequences. The sequenced sample was blood T cells: a sorted CD56 or NKG2C T cell subset, CD4+ or CD8+ T cells, or bulk PBMC T cells (not recorded which). V gene TRBV29-1 combines with J gene TRBJ2-5; TCRdb's assignment of TRBD2 cannot be checked, as there is no DNA. The source is a woman aged 45-60 years in good health. This chain's CDR3 is CSAGTRNQETQYF. The full variable domain, with the rest looked up from reference TRBV29-1 and TRBJ2-5, is SAVISQKPSRDICQRGTSLTIQCQVDSQVTMMFWYRQQPGQSLTLIATANQGSEATYESGFVIDKFPISRPNLTFSTLTVSNMSPEDSSIYLCSAGTRNQETQYFGPGTRLLVL.